This entry features one TCR beta chain sequence. In germline, CDR1 is SGHDN, CDR2 FVKESK. The CDR3 consists of 17 residues. V trimming: 4 bases; J trimming: 2 bases; junction bases outside the gene matches: 12. This entry comes from a study of technical replicates of blood from a handful of donors. Assay used: immunoSEQ multiplex PCR; TCRdb lists only in-frame clones, some missing. This table has roughly 90,000 clones, roughly 94% appearing once. The specimen sequenced was T cells isolated from PBMCs. The clonotype originates from a human donor in good health. The chain couples TRBV14 to TRBJ1-1; 8 nucleotides line up with TRBD1. The CDR3 region is CASSRGTGPLFNTEAFF. CDR3 nucleotide sequence: TGTGCCAGCAGCCGGGGGACAGGTCCTCTCTTCAACACTGAAGCTTTCTTT.